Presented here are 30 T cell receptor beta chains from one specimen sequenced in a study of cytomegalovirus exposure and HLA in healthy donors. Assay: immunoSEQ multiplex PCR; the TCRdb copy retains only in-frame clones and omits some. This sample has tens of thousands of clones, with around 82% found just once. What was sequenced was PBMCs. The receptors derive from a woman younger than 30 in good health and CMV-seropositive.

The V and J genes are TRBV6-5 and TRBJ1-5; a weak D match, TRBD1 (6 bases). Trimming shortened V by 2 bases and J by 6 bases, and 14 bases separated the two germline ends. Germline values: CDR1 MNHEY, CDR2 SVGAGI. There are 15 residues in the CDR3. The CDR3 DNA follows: TGTGCCAGCAGTTACGAACAGGGTATCGGTCAGCCCCAGCATTTT. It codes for CASSYEQGIGQPQHF.

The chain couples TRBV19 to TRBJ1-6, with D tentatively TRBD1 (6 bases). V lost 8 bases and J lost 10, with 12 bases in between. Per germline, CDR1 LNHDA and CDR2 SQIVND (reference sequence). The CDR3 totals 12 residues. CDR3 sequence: CASGGQPSPLHF. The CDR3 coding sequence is TGTGCCAGTGGCGGACAGCCCTCACCCCTCCACTTT.

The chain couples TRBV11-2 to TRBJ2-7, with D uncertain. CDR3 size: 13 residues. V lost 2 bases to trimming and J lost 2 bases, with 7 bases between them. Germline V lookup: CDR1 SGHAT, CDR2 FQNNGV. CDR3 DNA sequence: TGTGCCAGCAGCTTATACTTCCCCTACGAGCAGTACTTC. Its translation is CASSLYFPYEQYF. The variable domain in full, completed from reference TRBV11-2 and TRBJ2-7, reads EAGVAQSPRYKIIEKRQSVAFWCNPISGHATLYWYQQILGQGPKLLIQFQNNGVVDDSQLPKDRFSAERLKGVDSTLKIQPAKLEDSAVYLCASSLYFPYEQYFGPGTRLTVT.

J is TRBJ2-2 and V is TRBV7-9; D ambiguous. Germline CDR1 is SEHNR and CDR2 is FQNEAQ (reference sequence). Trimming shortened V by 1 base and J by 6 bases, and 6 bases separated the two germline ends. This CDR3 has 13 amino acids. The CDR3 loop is CASSLVGSGELFF. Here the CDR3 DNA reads TGTGCCAGCAGCTTAGTCGGGTCCGGGGAGCTGTTTTTT.

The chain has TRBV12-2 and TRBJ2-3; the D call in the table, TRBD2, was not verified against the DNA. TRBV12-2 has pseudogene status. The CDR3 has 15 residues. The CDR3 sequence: CASRLAGGPTDTQYF. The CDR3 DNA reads TGTGCAAGTCGCTTAGCGGGGGGGCCCACAGATACGCAGTATTTT.

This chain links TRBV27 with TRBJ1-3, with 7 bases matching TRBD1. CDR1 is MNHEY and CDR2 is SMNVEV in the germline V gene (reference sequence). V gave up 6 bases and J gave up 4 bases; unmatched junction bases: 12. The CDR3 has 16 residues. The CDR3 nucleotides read TGTGCCAGCAGAACTCCGGACAGGATATCAGGAAACACCATATATTTT. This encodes CASRTPDRISGNTIYF.

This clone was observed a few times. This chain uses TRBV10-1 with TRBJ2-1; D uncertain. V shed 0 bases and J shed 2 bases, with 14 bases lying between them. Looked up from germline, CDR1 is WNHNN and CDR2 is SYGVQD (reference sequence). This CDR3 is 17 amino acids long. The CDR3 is CASSESSGGDAYNEQFF. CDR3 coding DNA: TGCGCCAGCAGTGAGTCGAGTGGCGGTGATGCCTACAATGAGCAGTTCTTC.

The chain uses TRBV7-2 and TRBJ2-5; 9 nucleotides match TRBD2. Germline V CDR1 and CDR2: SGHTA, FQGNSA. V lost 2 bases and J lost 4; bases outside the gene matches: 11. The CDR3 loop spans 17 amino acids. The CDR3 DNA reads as TGTGCCAGCAGCTTAAGCGGGGCGGGGGGGCCCGTAGAGACCCAGTACTTC. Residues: CASSLSGAGGPVETQYF.

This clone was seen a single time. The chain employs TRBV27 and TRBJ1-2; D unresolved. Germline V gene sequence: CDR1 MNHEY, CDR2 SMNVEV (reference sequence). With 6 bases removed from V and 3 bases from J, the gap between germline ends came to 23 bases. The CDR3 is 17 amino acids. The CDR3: CASSPSLNRGPYYGYTF. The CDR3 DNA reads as TGTGCCAGCAGCCCCTCTTTAAATCGCGGCCCGTACTATGGCTACACCTTC.

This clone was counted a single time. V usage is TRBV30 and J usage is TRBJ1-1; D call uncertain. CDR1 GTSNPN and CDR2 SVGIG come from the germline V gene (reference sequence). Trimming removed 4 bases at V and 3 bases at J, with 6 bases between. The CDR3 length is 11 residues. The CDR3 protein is CAWNRDTEAFF. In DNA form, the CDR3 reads TGTGCCTGGAATCGAGACACTGAAGCTTTCTTT.

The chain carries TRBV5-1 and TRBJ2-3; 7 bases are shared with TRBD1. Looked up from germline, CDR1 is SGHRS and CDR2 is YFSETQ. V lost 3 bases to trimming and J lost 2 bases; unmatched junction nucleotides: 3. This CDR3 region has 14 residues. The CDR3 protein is CASSSGQNTDTQYF. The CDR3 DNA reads TGCGCCAGCAGCTCGGGACAGAACACAGATACGCAGTATTTT. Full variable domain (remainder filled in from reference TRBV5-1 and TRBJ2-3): KAGVTQTPRYLIKTRGQQVTLSCSPISGHRSVSWYQQTPGQGLQFLFEYFSETQRNKGNFPGRFSGRQFSNSRSEMNVSTLELGDSALYLCASSSGQNTDTQYFGPGTRLTVL.

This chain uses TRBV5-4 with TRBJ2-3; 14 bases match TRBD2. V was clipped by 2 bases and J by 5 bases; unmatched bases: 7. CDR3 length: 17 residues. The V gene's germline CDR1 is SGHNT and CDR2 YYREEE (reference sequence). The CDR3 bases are TGTGCCAGCAGCTTATTGGGGACTAGCGGGGGTCGAGATACGCAGTATTTT. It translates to CASSLLGTSGGRDTQYF. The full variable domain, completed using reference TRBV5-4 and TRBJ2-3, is ETGVTQSPTHLIKTRGQQVTLRCSSQSGHNTVSWYQQALGQGPQFIFQYYREEENGRGNFPPRFSGLQFPNYSSELNVNALELDDSALYLCASSLLGTSGGRDTQYFGPGTRLTVL.

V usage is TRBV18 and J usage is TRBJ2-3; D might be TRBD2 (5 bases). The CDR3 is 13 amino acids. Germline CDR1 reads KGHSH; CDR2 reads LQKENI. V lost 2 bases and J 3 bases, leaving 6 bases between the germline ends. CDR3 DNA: TGTGCCAGCTCACCAAGGGAGACAGATACGCAGTATTTT. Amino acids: CASSPRETDTQYF.

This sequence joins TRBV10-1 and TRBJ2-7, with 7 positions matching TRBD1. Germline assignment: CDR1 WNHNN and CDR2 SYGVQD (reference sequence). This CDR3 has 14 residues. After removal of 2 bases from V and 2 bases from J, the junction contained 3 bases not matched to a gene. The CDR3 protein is CASSEETGPYEQYF. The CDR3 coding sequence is TGCGCCAGCAGTGAGGAGACAGGGCCCTACGAGCAGTACTTC.

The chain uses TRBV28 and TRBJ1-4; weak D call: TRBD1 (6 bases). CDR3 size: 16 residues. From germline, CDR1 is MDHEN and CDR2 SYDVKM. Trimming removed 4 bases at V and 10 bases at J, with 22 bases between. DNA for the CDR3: TGTGCCAGCAGTTCAGCCGGGGAGACGAGGGGGGGAAAACTGTTTTTT. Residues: CASSSAGETRGGKLFF. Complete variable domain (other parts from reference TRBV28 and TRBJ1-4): DVKVTQSSRYLVKRTGEKVFLECVQDMDHENMFWYRQDPGLGLRLIYFSYDVKMKEKGDIPEGYSVSREKKERFSLILESASTNQTSMYLCASSSAGETRGGKLFFGSGTQLSVL.

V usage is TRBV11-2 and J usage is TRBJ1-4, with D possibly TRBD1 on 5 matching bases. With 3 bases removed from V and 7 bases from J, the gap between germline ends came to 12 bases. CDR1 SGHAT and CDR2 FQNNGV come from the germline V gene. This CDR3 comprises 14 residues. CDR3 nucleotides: TGTGCCAGCAGCTTTGGACTCGGGGGTGAAAAACTGTTTTTT. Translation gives CASSFGLGGEKLFF.

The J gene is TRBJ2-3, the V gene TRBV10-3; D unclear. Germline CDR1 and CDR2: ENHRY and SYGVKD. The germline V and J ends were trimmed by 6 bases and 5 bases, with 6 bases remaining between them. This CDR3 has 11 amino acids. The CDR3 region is CAISLEDTQYF. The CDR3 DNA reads TGTGCCATCAGCCTAGAAGATACGCAGTATTTT.

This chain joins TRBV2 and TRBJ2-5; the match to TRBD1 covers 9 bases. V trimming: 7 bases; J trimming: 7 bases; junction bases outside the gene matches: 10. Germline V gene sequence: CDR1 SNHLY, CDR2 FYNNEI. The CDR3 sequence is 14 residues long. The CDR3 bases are TGTGCCAGCATGATGGGACAGGGAGAGTGGACCCAGTACTTC. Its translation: CASMMGQGEWTQYF.

The CDR3 DNA sequence: TGCGCCAGCAGCCAAGGACAGGGGCCAGATACGCAGTATTTT. Its protein is CASSQGQGPDTQYF. The gene calls are TRBV4-1 and TRBJ2-3; 8 nucleotides align to TRBD1. J was trimmed by 4 bases and V by 1 base; bases with no gene match: 1. The CDR3 loop spans 14 amino acids. Germline V gene sequence: CDR1 MGHRA, CDR2 YSYEKL.

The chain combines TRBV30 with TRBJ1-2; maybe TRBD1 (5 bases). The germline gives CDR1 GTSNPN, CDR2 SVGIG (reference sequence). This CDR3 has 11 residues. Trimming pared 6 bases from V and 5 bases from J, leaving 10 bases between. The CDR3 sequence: CACRELYGYTF. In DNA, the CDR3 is TGTGCCTGCAGGGAACTTTATGGCTACACCTTC.

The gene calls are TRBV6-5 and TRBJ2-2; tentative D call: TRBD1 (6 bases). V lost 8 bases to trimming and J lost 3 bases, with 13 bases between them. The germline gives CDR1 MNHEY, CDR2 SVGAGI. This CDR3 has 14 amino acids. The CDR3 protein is CASGSGVDTGELFF. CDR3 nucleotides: TGTGCCAGCGGATCAGGGGTGGACACCGGGGAGCTGTTTTTT.

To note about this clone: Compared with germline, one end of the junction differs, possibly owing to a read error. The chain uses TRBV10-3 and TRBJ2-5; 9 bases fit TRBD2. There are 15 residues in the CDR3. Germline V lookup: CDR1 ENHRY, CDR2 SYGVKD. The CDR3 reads CAISDSGGHQETQYF. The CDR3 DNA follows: TGTGCCATCAGTGATAGCGGGGGCCACCAGGAGACCCAGTACTTC.

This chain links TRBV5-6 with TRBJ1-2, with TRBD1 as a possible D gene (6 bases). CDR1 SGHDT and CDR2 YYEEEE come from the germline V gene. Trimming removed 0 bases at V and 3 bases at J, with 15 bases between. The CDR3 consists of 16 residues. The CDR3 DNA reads TGTGCCAGCAGCTTGGAGTCAGGACAGATCCACTATGGCTACACCTTC. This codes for CASSLESGQIHYGYTF.

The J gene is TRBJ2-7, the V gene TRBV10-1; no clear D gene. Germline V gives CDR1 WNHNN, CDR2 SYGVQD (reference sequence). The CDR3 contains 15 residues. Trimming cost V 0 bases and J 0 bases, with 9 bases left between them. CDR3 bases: TGCGCCAGCAGTGAGTCAAGTGGGCACTCCTACGAGCAGTACTTC. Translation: CASSESSGHSYEQYF.

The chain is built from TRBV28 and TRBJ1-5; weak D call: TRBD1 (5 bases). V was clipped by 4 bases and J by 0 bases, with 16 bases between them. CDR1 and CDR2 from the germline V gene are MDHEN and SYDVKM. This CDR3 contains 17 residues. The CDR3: CASSWAAGTYSNQPQHF. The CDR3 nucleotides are TGTGCCAGCAGTTGGGCGGCCGGGACTTATAGCAATCAGCCCCAGCATTTT. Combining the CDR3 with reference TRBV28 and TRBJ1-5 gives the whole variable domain DVKVTQSSRYLVKRTGEKVFLECVQDMDHENMFWYRQDPGLGLRLIYFSYDVKMKEKGDIPEGYSVSREKKERFSLILESASTNQTSMYLCASSWAAGTYSNQPQHFGDGTRLSIL.

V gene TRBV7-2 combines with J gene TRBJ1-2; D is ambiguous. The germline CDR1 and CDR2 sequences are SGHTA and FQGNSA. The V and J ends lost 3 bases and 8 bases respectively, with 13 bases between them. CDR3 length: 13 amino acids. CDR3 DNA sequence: TGTGCCAGCAGCTTTGCGGGGAGTCAGGGCTACACCTTC. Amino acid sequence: CASSFAGSQGYTF.

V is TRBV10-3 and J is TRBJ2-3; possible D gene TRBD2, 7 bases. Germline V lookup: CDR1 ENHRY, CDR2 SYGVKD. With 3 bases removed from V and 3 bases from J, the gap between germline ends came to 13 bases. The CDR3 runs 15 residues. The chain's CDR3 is CAISDQKGGTDTQYF. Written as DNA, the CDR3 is TGTGCCATCAGTGATCAAAAGGGGGGGACAGATACGCAGTATTTT.

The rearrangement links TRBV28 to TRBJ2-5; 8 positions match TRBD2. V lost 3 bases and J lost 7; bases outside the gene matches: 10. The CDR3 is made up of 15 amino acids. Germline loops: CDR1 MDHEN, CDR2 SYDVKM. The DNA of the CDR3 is TGTGCCAGCAGTTTTTTTTCCGGGACTAGTCGGACCCAGTACTTC. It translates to CASSFFSGTSRTQYF.

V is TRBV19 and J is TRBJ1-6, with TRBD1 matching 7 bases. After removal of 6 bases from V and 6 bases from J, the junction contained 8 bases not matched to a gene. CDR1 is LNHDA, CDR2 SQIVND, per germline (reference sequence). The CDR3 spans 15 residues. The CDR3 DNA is TGTGCCAGTAGCGCGATGGCAGGGGGTAATTCACCCCTCCACTTT. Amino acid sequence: CASSAMAGGNSPLHF.

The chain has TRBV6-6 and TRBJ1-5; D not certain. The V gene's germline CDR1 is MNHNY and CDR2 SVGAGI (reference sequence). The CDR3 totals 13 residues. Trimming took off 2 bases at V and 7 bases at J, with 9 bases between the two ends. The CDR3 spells CASSYSWEQPQHF. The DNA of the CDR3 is TGTGCCAGCAGTTACAGCTGGGAGCAGCCCCAGCATTTT.